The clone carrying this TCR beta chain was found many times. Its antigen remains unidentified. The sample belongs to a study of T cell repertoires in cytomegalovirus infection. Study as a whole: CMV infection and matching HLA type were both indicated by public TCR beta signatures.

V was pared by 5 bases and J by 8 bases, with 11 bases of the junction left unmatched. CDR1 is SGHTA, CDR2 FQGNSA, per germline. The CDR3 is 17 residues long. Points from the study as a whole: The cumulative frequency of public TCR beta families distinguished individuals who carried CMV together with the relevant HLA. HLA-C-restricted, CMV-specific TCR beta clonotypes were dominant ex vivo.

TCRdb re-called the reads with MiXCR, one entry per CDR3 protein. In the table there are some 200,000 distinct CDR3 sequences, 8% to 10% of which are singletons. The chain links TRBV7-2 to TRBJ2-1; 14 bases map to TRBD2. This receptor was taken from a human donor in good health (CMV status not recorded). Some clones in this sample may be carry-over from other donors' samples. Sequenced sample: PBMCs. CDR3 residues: CASSPGSGTSGRDEQFF. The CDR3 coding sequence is TGTGCCAGCAGCCCGGGTTCCGGGACTAGCGGGAGAGATGAGCAGTTCTTC. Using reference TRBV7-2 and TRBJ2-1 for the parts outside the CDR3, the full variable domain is GAGVSQSPSNKVTEKGKDVELRCDPISGHTALYWYRQSLGQGLEFLIYFQGNSAPDKSGLPSDRFSAERTGGSVSTLTIQRTQQEDSAVYLCASSPGSGTSGRDEQFFGPGTRLTVL.